The sequence of this TCR beta chain was determined in a study of blood T cells in healthy people across ages. Losses at the gene ends were 10 bases for V and 7 bases for J; bases not matched to a gene: 9. The CDR3 runs 12 residues. Notes on this clonotype: Since a much larger clone is just one base distant, this may be a read error.

Sample-barcoded 5' priming and a J-beta primer mix drove a second PCR of roughly 7 to 11 cycles. MiXCR was run by TCRdb on the 5' RACE reads, yielding one entry per CDR3 protein. The sample lists over 600,000 distinct CDR3 sequences, about half occurring once. The sequencing input was blood. The sequence came from a man at least 80 years old in good health. The chain combines TRBV12-3 or TRBV12-4 with TRBJ2-7; TRBD1 matches at 8 bases. The CDR3 nucleotides are TGTGCCAACAGCCCAGGGGGCCGGGAGCAGTACTTC. This codes for CANSPGGREQYF.